This entry concerns a single TCR beta chain. Its target is not known. The data originate from a study of T cell responses to AZD1222 COVID-19 vaccine. The wider study: The analysis combined second doses at about 4 or about 12 weeks.

General study points: Spike-specific TCR breadth and depth were elevated following two AZD1222 doses. White British donors predominated, females outnumbered males, and clonal diversity was possibly underestimated.

V dropped 6 bases and J dropped 0 bases, with 14 bases sitting between them. In germline, CDR1 is MNHEY, CDR2 SMNVEV (reference sequence). The CDR3 covers 15 residues. TCRdb's table, derived via immunoSEQ multiplex PCR, lists solely in-frame clones and lacks some. Altogether some 100,000 clones are present, roughly 90% being singletons, with the ten largest covering about 5.2%. This TCR was sampled from an adult in good health. V and J are TRBV27 and TRBJ1-1; D not certain. Sequenced material: peripheral blood, taken on day 0 of AZD1222 vaccination. CDR3 residues: CASRGLRLLNTEAFF. The CDR3 DNA reads as TGTGCCAGCAGAGGATTAAGACTTTTGAACACTGAAGCTTTCTTT.